The entry below describes one T cell receptor beta chain. The data belong to a study of control samples from healthy donors and cancer patients. Method: immunoSEQ multiplex PCR; TCRdb's copy keeps in-frame clones and lacks some. The sample yields 90,000 to 100,000 clones, 75% to 95% seen once. The CDR3 runs to 15 residues. V was pared by 2 bases and J by 2 bases, with 10 bases between. The V gene's germline CDR1 is MNHEY and CDR2 SVGAGI. This clonotype was sampled from a woman aged 18-30 years in good health. Sequencing was done on a sample of blood. The chain uses TRBV6-5 and TRBJ1-3; D is unresolved. The CDR3 DNA reads as TGTGCCAGCAGTTACCTGATGGGGACTGGAAACACCATATATTTT. As protein: CASSYLMGTGNTIYF.